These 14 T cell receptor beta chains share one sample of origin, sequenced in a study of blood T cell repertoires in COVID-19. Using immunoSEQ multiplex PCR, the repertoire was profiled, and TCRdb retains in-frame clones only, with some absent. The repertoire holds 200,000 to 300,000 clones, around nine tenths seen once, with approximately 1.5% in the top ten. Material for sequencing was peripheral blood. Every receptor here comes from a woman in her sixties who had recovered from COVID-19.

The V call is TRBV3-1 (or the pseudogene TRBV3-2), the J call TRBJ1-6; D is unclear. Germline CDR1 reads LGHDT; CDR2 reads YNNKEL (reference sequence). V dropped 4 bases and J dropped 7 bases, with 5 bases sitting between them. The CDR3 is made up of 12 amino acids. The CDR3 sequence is CASSLQNSPLHF. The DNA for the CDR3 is TGTGCCAGCAGCCTCCAAAATTCACCCCTCCACTTT.

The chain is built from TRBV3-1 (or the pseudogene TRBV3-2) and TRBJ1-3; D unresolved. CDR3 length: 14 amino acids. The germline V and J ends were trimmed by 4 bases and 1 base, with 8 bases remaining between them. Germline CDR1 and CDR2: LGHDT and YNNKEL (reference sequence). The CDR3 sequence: CASSLPFSGNTIYF. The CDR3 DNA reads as TGTGCCAGCAGCCTTCCCTTTTCTGGAAACACCATATATTTT.

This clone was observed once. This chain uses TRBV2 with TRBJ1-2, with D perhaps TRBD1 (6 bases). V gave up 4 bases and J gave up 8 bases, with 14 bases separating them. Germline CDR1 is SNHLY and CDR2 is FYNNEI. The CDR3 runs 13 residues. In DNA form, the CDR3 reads TGTGCCAGCAGTGTCGGGACATCCATGGGCTACACCTTC. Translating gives CASSVGTSMGYTF.

This chain's CDR3 is CASSLGQVTHLPGELFF. In nucleotides, the CDR3 is TGTGCCAGCAGTCTGGGACAGGTAACCCACCTTCCCGGGGAGCTGTTTTTT. The chain recombines TRBV27 with TRBJ2-2, with 8 bases identical to TRBD1. V was clipped by 5 bases and J by 6 bases; unmatched bases: 14. CDR3 length: 17 residues. The V gene's germline CDR1 is MNHEY and CDR2 SMNVEV (reference sequence).

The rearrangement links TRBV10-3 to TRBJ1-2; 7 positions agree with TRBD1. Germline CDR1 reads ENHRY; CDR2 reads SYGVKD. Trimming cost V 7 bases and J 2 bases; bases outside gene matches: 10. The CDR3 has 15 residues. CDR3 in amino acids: CAITSDTGVNYGYTF. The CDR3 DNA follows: TGTGCCATCACCAGTGATACAGGGGTCAACTATGGCTACACCTTC.

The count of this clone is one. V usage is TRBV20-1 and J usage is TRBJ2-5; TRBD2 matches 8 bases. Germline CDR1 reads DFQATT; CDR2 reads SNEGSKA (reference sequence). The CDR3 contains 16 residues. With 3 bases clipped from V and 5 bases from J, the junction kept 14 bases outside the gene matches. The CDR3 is CSASSATGGPGETQYF. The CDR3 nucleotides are TGCAGTGCTAGTAGCGCGACGGGGGGGCCGGGGGAGACCCAGTACTTC.

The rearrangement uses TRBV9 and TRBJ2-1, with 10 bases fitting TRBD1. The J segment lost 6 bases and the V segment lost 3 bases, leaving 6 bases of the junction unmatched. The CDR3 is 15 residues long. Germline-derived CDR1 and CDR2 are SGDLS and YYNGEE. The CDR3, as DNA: TGTGCCAGCAGCGGCCCGGGACAGGGGTTCAATGAGCAGTTCTTC. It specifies CASSGPGQGFNEQFF.

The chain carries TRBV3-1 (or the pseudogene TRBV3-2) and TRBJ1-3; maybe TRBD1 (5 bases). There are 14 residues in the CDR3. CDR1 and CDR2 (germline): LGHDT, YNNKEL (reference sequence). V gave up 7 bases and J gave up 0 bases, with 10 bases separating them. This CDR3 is CASTKGDSGNTIYF. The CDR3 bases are TGTGCCAGCACTAAAGGGGACTCTGGAAACACCATATATTTT.

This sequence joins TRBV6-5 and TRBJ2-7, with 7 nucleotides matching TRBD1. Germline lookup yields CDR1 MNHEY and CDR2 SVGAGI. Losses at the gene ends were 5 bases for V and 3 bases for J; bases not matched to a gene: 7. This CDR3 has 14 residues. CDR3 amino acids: CASSRDSKNYEQYF. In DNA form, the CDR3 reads TGTGCCAGCAGTAGGGACAGTAAAAACTACGAGCAGTACTTC.

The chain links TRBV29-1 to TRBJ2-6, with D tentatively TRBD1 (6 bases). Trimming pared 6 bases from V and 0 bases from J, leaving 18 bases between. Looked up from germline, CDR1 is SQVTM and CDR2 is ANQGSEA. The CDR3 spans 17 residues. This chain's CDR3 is CSVIQGRETSGANVLTF. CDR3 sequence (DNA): TGCAGCGTGATACAGGGAAGGGAAACCTCTGGGGCCAACGTCCTGACTTTC.

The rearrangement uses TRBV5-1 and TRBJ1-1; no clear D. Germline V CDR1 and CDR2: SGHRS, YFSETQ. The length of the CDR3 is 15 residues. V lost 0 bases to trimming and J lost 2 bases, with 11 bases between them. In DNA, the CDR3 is TGCGCCAGCAGCTTGGTGGTCTCGGGAAACACTGAAGCTTTCTTT. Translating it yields CASSLVVSGNTEAFF.

The CDR3 loop reads CATSDLQFGEQYF. Written as DNA, the CDR3 is TGTGCCACCAGTGATTTGCAATTCGGCGAGCAGTACTTC. The V call is TRBV24-1, the J call TRBJ2-7; no firm D call. Germline V CDR1 and CDR2: KGHDR, SFDVKD. The length of the CDR3 is 13 residues. The V end lost 0 bases, the J end lost 6 bases, and 8 bases lay between the germline ends.

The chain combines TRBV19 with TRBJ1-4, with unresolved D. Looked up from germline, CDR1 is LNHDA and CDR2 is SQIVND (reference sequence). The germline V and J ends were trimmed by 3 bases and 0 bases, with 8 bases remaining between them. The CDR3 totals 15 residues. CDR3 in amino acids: CASSIRRTTNEKLFF. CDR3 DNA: TGTGCCAGTAGTATCCGGCGGACAACTAATGAAAAACTGTTTTTT.

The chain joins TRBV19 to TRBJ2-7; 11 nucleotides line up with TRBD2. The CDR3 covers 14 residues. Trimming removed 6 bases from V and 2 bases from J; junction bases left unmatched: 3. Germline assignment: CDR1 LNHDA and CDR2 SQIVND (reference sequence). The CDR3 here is CASSLGLAAYEQYF. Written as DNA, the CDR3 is TGTGCCAGTAGCCTGGGACTAGCGGCCTACGAGCAGTACTTC.